This TCR beta chain originates from a study of OX40 agonist ivuxolimab in advanced cancers. The data were produced by immunoSEQ multiplex PCR, yet TCRdb's version contains in-frame clones alone and is incomplete. The repertoire consists of more than 50,000 clones, with about 83% occurring once and the leading ten covering roughly 27%. The sampling schedule covered blood at baseline, cycle 4 day 1, and cycle 7 day 1. This TCR was recovered from an adult with an advanced solid tumor such as melanoma, head and neck, liver or kidney cancer. Sequences were derived from CD4+ or CD8+ T cells sorted from blood, sampled in a trial of the OX40 agonist ivuxolimab.

In nucleotides, the CDR3 is TGTGCCACCAGCAGAGAACGTTCCAAAAACATTCAGTACTTC. Amino acid sequence: CATSRERSKNIQYF. J is TRBJ2-4 and V is TRBV15; D is unresolved. Trimming took off 0 bases at V and 2 bases at J, with 5 bases between the two ends. This CDR3 is built from 14 residues. Germline values: CDR1 LNHNV, CDR2 YYDKDF (reference sequence). Based on the CDR3 plus reference TRBV15 and TRBJ2-4, the full variable domain is DAMVIQNPRYQVTQFGKPVTLSCSQTLNHNVMYWYQQKSSQAPKLLFHYYDKDFNNEADTPDNFQSRRPNTSFCFLDIRSPGLGDTAMYLCATSRERSKNIQYFGAGTRLSVL.